Presented here are 22 T cell receptor beta chains from one specimen sequenced in a study of blood T cell repertoires in COVID-19. Here immunoSEQ multiplex PCR was the method, and the copy in TCRdb shows in-frame clones only, minus some. The table has some 250,000 clones, 82% seen once. The sequenced material came from peripheral blood. These receptors were obtained from a woman younger than 30 with acute or convalescent COVID-19.

This chain joins TRBV9 and TRBJ2-1, with a possible D match to TRBD2 (5 bases). The germline V gene encodes CDR1 SGDLS and CDR2 YYNGEE. V lost 4 bases and J lost 7, with 21 bases in between. This CDR3 region has 16 residues. CDR3 amino acids: CASSPDPGPTGNEQFF. CDR3 nucleotide sequence: TGTGCCAGCAGCCCAGATCCGGGCCCAACGGGGAATGAGCAGTTCTTC.

This clone has just one count. The J gene is TRBJ2-2, the V gene TRBV7-3; possibly TRBD2 for D (6 bases). V shed 2 bases and J shed 6 bases, with 13 bases lying between them. The CDR3 contains 15 residues. Germline V lookup: CDR1 SGHTA, CDR2 FQGTGA. The CDR3 DNA reads TGTGCCAGCAGCTTAGACGGGACTCACGCCGGGGAGCTGTTTTTT. Encoded protein: CASSLDGTHAGELFF.

A remark on this clone: At one boundary the junction diverges from the germline segment, which might be a read error. The chain couples TRBV5-1 to TRBJ1-4, with 9 bases matching TRBD1. The CDR3 is made up of 16 amino acids. From germline, CDR1 is SGHRS and CDR2 YFSETQ. CDR3 bases: TGCGCCCGCAGCCGGGGGGAACAGGGGGCAGATGAAAAACTGTTTTTT. Its translation is CARSRGEQGADEKLFF.

The V call is TRBV10-1, the J call TRBJ2-5; 7 positions agree with TRBD2. V dropped 6 bases and J dropped 1; count of bases not matched to a gene: 11. Looked up from germline, CDR1 is WNHNN and CDR2 is SYGVQD (reference sequence). CDR3 length: 16 amino acids. The CDR3 is CASSEGGMGGQETQYF. Here the CDR3 DNA reads TGCGCCAGCAGCGAGGGAGGGATGGGCGGCCAAGAGACCCAGTACTTC.

The genes are TRBV6-5 and TRBJ2-7; TRBD1 is a possible D gene (6 bases). V was cut by 5 bases and J by 2 bases, with 13 bases left in between. There are 14 residues in the CDR3. CDR1 is MNHEY and CDR2 is SVGAGI in the germline V gene. CDR3 sequence (DNA): TGTGCCAGCAGTCCCTGGACAGAAACCTACGAGCAGTACTTC. It specifies CASSPWTETYEQYF.

The rearrangement joins TRBV5-1 to TRBJ2-1; TRBD2 matches at 8 bases. This CDR3 comprises 16 residues. The trim removed 3 bases at V and 7 bases at J, leaving 12 bases unmatched. The germline V gene encodes CDR1 SGHRS and CDR2 YFSETQ. CDR3: CASSSPSSGSNNEQFF. In DNA, the CDR3 is TGCGCCAGCAGCTCCCCCTCAAGCGGGAGCAATAATGAGCAGTTCTTC. Full variable domain (missing parts from reference TRBV5-1 and TRBJ2-1): KAGVTQTPRYLIKTRGQQVTLSCSPISGHRSVSWYQQTPGQGLQFLFEYFSETQRNKGNFPGRFSGRQFSNSRSEMNVSTLELGDSALYLCASSSPSSGSNNEQFFGPGTRLTVL.

This CDR3 reads CATLQGAKGYTF. DNA of the CDR3: TGTGCCACTCTACAGGGGGCAAAGGGCTACACCTTC. The J gene is TRBJ1-2, the V gene TRBV19; 9 bases are a match to TRBD1. Germline CDR1 reads LNHDA; CDR2 reads SQIVND (reference sequence). J gave up 8 bases and V 10 bases, and 8 bases lay outside the gene matches. This CDR3 comprises 12 residues.

The chain uses TRBV19 and TRBJ1-3, with 7 bases lining up with TRBD1. The V and J ends lost 3 bases and 0 bases, in that order; junction bases with no gene match: 8. CDR1 LNHDA and CDR2 SQIVND come from the germline V gene (reference sequence). The CDR3 runs 17 residues. CDR3 amino acids: CASSIQGGPLSGNTIYF. The CDR3, as DNA: TGTGCCAGTAGTATTCAGGGGGGCCCCCTCTCTGGAAACACCATATATTTT.

The chain carries TRBV7-9 and TRBJ1-3, with D hard to call. Germline V gives CDR1 SEHNR, CDR2 FQNEAQ (reference sequence). The CDR3 covers 15 residues. V lost 1 base to trimming and J lost 0 bases, with 7 bases between them. The chain's CDR3 is CASSLDSHSGNTIYF. DNA of the CDR3: TGTGCCAGCAGCTTAGACAGCCACTCTGGAAACACCATATATTTT. The full variable domain, with the rest looked up from reference TRBV7-9 and TRBJ1-3, is DTGVSQNPRHKITKRGQNVTFRCDPISEHNRLYWYRQTLGQGPEFLTYFQNEAQLEKSRLLSDRFSAERPKGSFSTLEIQRTEQGDSAMYLCASSLDSHSGNTIYFGEGSWLTVV.

V is TRBV14 and J is TRBJ2-1; TRBD2 matches 11 bases. Germline CDR1 reads SGHDN; CDR2 reads FVKESK. Trimming took 4 bases from V and 13 from J; bases not matched to a gene: 12. The CDR3 runs to 15 residues. The CDR3 DNA sequence: TGTGCCAGCAGCCCGGTAACTAGCGGGAGAGGTTCTCAGTTCTTC. It yields the protein CASSPVTSGRGSQFF.

The gene calls are TRBV6-5 and TRBJ1-1; TRBD1 aligns across 11 bases. The CDR3 consists of 15 residues. Germline lookup yields CDR1 MNHEY and CDR2 SVGAGI. Trimming at V came to 6 bases and at J to 7 bases, leaving 10 bases not matched to a gene. The CDR3: CASRGGTGGRLEAFF. The CDR3 DNA sequence: TGTGCCAGCAGGGGGGGGACAGGGGGTCGCCTTGAAGCTTTCTTT.

The chain couples TRBV6-5 to TRBJ2-3, with D tentatively TRBD2 (6 bases). The ends were cut back, 2 bases at V and 2 bases at J, with 8 bases in the middle. The CDR3 is 14 amino acids. The germline V gene encodes CDR1 MNHEY and CDR2 SVGAGI. The CDR3, as DNA: TGTGCCAGCAGTTACCGGGAGTCCACAGATACGCAGTATTTT. Amino acids: CASSYRESTDTQYF.

The rearrangement uses TRBV27 and TRBJ2-7, with TRBD1 identical over 7 bases. Per the germline V gene, CDR1 is MNHEY and CDR2 is SMNVEV (reference sequence). J was trimmed by 6 bases and V by 0 bases; bases with no gene match: 5. The CDR3 sequence is 14 residues long. The CDR3, as DNA: TGTGCCAGCAGTTTATCGGGACAGTTAACCGAGCAGTACTTC. It specifies CASSLSGQLTEQYF.

This chain joins TRBV7-3 and TRBJ2-1, with 7 positions matching TRBD2. The CDR3 is 16 residues long. Germline values: CDR1 SGHTA, CDR2 FQGTGA. Germline trimming cut 2 bases from V and 8 bases from J; bases unmatched to any gene: 12. In DNA form, the CDR3 reads TGTGCCAGCAGCTTATCCCGACTAGCTAGTTCCGATGAGCAGTTCTTC. This codes for CASSLSRLASSDEQFF.

The sample holds a few counts of this clone. The J gene is TRBJ1-1, the V gene TRBV7-2, with a possible D match to TRBD1 (6 bases). Germline values: CDR1 SGHTA, CDR2 FQGNSA. V lost 2 bases and J lost 2, with 15 bases in between. There are 16 residues in the CDR3. The CDR3 is CASSLNFGGVNTEAFF. The CDR3 DNA reads TGTGCCAGCAGCTTAAATTTTGGGGGCGTAAACACTGAAGCTTTCTTT.

This chain uses TRBV18 with TRBJ2-7, with a tentative D call TRBD2 (5 bases). Germline CDR1 is KGHSH and CDR2 is LQKENI. This CDR3 has 13 amino acids. Trimming took off 0 bases at V and 4 bases at J, with 7 bases between the two ends. The CDR3 reads CASSPPEAYEQYF. The CDR3, as DNA: TGTGCCAGCTCACCACCGGAGGCTTACGAGCAGTACTTC.

The chain employs TRBV18 and TRBJ1-1; TRBD1 matches 7 bases. Germline V gene data show CDR1 as KGHSH and CDR2 as LQKENI. CDR3 length: 16 residues. Trimming at V came to 1 base and at J to 7 bases, leaving 12 bases not matched to a gene. The CDR3 sequence: CASSPLATGKGVEAFF. CDR3 nucleotides: TGTGCCAGCTCACCACTAGCGACAGGGAAAGGGGTTGAAGCTTTCTTT.

The chain carries TRBV27 and TRBJ2-7; 9 nucleotides match TRBD1. Trimming removed 4 bases from V and 0 bases from J; junction bases left unmatched: 4. Germline V gene data show CDR1 as MNHEY and CDR2 as SMNVEV (reference sequence). This CDR3 is 15 amino acids long. Here the CDR3 reads CASSSTGGISYEQYF. The CDR3 nucleotides are TGTGCCAGCAGTTCAACAGGGGGCATCTCCTACGAGCAGTACTTC.

This sequence joins TRBV5-1 and TRBJ1-2; 10 nucleotides line up with TRBD1. The CDR3 has 15 amino acids. V lost 0 bases, J lost 7 bases, and 6 bases stayed unmatched. Germline lookup yields CDR1 SGHRS and CDR2 YFSETQ. Here the CDR3 reads CASSLEGTGVAGYTF. Written as DNA, the CDR3 is TGCGCCAGCAGCTTGGAGGGGACAGGGGTGGCTGGCTACACCTTC.

This clone has only one observation. The chain employs TRBV5-4 and TRBJ2-7; perhaps TRBD2 as D (5 bases). Germline CDR1 and CDR2: SGHNT and YYREEE (reference sequence). The CDR3 contains 15 residues. With 2 bases removed from V and 2 bases from J, the gap between germline ends came to 14 bases. CDR3 region: CASSFFLADTYEQYF. For the CDR3, the DNA is TGTGCCAGCAGCTTCTTCCTAGCAGATACCTACGAGCAGTACTTC.

This clone was recorded a few times. This rearrangement joins TRBV10-3 to TRBJ2-7, with D maybe TRBD2 (6 bases). The V and J ends lost 7 bases and 1 base respectively, with 14 bases between them. The germline gives CDR1 ENHRY, CDR2 SYGVKD. There are 14 residues in the CDR3. The CDR3 sequence is CAITAAAGSYEQYF. The CDR3 bases are TGTGCCATCACCGCCGCGGCGGGGTCCTACGAGCAGTACTTC.

The gene calls are TRBV25-1 and TRBJ2-2; TRBD2 is a possible D gene (6 bases). The length of the CDR3 is 14 residues. V was pared by 3 bases and J by 4 bases, with 9 bases between. Germline CDR1 is MGHDK and CDR2 is SYGVNS. CDR3 region: CASSDLRGTGELFF. The DNA for the CDR3 is TGTGCCAGCAGTGATTTGCGGGGCACCGGGGAGCTGTTTTTT.